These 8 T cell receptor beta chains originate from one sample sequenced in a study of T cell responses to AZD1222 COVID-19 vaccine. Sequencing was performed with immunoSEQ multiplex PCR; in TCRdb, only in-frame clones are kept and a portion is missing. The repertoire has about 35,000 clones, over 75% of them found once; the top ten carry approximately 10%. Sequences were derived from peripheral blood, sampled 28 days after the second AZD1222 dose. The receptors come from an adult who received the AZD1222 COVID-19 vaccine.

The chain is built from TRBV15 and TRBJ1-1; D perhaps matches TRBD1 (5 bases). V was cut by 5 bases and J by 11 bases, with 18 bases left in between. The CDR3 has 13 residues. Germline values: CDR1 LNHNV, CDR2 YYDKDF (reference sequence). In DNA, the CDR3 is TGTGCCACCAGCCTAGGGGCAGGGAAGGTGGCTTTCTTT. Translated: CATSLGAGKVAFF. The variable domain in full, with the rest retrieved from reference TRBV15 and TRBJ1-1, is DAMVIQNPRYQVTQFGKPVTLSCSQTLNHNVMYWYQQKSSQAPKLLFHYYDKDFNNEADTPDNFQSRRPNTSFCFLDIRSPGLGDTAMYLCATSLGAGKVAFFGQGTRLTVV.

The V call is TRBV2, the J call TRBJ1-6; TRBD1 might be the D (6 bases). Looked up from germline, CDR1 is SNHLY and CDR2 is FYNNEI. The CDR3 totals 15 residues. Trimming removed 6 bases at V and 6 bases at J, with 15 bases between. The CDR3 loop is CASRGTGTGNSPLHF. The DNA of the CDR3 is TGTGCCAGCAGGGGAACAGGGACGGGTAATTCACCCCTCCACTTT.

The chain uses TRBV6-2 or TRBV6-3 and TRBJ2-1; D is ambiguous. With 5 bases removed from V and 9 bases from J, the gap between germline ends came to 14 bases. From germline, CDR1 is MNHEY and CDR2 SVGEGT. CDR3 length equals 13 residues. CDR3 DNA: TGTGCCAGCAGTCCCCGGTTATATGGTGAGCAGTTCTTC. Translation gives CASSPRLYGEQFF.

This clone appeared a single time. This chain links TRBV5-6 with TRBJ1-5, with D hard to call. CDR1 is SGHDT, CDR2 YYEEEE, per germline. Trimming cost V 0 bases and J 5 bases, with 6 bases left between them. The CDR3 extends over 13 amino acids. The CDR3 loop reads CASSLGADQPQHF. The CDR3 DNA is TGTGCCAGCAGCTTGGGGGCAGATCAGCCCCAGCATTTT. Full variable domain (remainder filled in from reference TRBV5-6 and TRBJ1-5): DAGVTQSPTHLIKTRGQQVTLRCSPKSGHDTVSWYQQALGQGPQFIFQYYEEEERQRGNFPDRFSGHQFPNYSSELNVNALLLGDSALYLCASSLGADQPQHFGDGTRLSIL.

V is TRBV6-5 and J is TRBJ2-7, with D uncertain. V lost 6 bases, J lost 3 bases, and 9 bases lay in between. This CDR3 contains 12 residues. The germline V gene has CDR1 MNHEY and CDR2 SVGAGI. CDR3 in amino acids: CASRGSIYEQYF. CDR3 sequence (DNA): TGTGCCAGCAGGGGATCAATCTACGAGCAGTACTTC.

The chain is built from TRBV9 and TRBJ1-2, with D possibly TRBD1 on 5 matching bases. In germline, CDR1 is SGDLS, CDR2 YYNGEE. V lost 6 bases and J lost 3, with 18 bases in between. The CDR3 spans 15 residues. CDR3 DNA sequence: TGTGCCAGCACCTCTTTCGGGGGAAAGGACTATGGCTACACCTTC. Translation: CASTSFGGKDYGYTF.

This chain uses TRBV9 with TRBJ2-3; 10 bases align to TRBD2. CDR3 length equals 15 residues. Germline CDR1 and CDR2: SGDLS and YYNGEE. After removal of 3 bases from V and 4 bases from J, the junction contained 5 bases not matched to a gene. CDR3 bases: TGTGCCAGCAGCGGCGGACTAGCGGTCCCAGATACGCAGTATTTT. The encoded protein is CASSGGLAVPDTQYF.

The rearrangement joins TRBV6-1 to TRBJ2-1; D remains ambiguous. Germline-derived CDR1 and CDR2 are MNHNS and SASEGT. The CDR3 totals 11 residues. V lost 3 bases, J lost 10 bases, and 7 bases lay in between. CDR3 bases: TGTGCCAGCAGTGACGCCAGAGAGCAGTTCTTC. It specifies CASSDAREQFF.